The 5 T cell receptor beta chains reported below all come from one sample, sequenced in a study of T-cell reconstitution after alpha-beta-depleted transplantation in children. Molecular barcoding with unique molecular identifiers was used for the TCRbeta library. Using its own MiXCR run on the PCR reads, TCRdb lists one record per CDR3 protein. Here the sample spans 600,000 to 700,000 distinct CDR3 sequences, 16% being singletons. The source material was PBMCs from the stem cell graft donor, sampled from the stem cell graft. These receptors were taken from a human donor who donated a stem cell graft to a child with acute myeloid leukemia.

V usage is TRBV27 and J usage is TRBJ1-1; TRBD1 matches 9 bases. With V trimmed by 0 bases and J by 9 bases, 8 bases remained unmatched. This CDR3 spans 15 amino acids. Germline lookup yields CDR1 MNHEY and CDR2 SMNVEV (reference sequence). DNA for the CDR3: TGTGCCAGCAGTTTATCCCCAGCTCACAGGGGGCAAGCTTTCTTT. This translates into CASSLSPAHRGQAFF.

The rearrangement uses TRBV2 and TRBJ1-6; the D gene is possibly TRBD1 (6 bases). Germline V gene data show CDR1 as SNHLY and CDR2 as FYNNEI. With 7 bases removed from V and 1 base from J, the gap between germline ends came to 11 bases. CDR3 length equals 15 residues. The CDR3 DNA reads as TGTGCCAGCAAGATACAGGGATCCTATAATTCACCCCTCCACTTT. Translation: CASKIQGSYNSPLHF.

The rearrangement uses TRBV7-2 and TRBJ1-5; possible D gene TRBD1, 5 bases. The length of the CDR3 is 14 residues. The V gene's germline CDR1 is SGHTA and CDR2 FQGNSA. V shed 5 bases and J shed 4 bases, with 12 bases lying between them. For the CDR3, the DNA is TGTGCCAGCAGCGTGACAGCAGGGAATCAGCCCCAGCATTTT. Translating gives CASSVTAGNQPQHF.

CDR3 DNA: TGTGCCAGCAGCCCGGACAGGGTGGCGCCCCAGCATTTT. It translates to CASSPDRVAPQHF. The J gene is TRBJ1-5, the V gene TRBV6-2 or TRBV6-3, with TRBD1 matching 8 bases. V was pared by 6 bases and J by 9 bases, with 7 bases of the junction left unmatched. CDR3 length: 13 amino acids. Germline values: CDR1 MNHEY, CDR2 SVGEGT.

The chain is built from TRBV6-5 and TRBJ2-7; maybe TRBD1 (6 bases). With 2 bases removed from V and 2 bases from J, the gap between germline ends came to 13 bases. The CDR3 contains 15 residues. The germline gives CDR1 MNHEY, CDR2 SVGAGI. CDR3 residues: CASSYRDTLAYEQYF. CDR3 coding DNA: TGTGCCAGCAGTTACCGGGACACTTTAGCCTACGAGCAGTACTTC.